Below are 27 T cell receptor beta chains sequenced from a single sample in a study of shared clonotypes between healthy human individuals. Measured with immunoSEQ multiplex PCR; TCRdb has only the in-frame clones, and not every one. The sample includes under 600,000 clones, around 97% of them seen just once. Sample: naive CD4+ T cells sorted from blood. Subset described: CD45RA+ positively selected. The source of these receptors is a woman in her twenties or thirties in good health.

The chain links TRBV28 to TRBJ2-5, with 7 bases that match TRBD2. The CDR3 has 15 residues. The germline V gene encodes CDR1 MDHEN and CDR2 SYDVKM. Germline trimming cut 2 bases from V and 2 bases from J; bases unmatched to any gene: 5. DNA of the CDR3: TGTGCCAGCAGTTTAGGGTCAGCGGGGCAAGAGACCCAGTACTTC. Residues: CASSLGSAGQETQYF. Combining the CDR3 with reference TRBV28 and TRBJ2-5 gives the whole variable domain DVKVTQSSRYLVKRTGEKVFLECVQDMDHENMFWYRQDPGLGLRLIYFSYDVKMKEKGDIPEGYSVSREKKERFSLILESASTNQTSMYLCASSLGSAGQETQYFGPGTRLLVL.

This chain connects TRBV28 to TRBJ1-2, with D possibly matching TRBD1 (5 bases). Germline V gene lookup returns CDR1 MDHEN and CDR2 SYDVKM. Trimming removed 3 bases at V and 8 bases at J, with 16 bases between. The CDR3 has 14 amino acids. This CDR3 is CASSFFSGARGYTF. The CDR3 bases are TGTGCCAGCAGTTTTTTTAGTGGGGCGAGGGGCTACACCTTC.

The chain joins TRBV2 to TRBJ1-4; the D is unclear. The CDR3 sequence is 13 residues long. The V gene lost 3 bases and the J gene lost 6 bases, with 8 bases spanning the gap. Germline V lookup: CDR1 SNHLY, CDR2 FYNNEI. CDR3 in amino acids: CASSDRRYEKLFF. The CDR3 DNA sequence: TGTGCCAGCAGTGACAGACGGTATGAAAAACTGTTTTTT.

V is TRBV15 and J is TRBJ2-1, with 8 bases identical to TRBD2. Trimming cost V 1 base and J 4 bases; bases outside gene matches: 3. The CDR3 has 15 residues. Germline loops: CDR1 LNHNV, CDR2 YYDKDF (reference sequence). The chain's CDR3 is CATSRGTGGYNEQFF. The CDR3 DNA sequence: TGTGCCACCAGCAGAGGCACGGGAGGGTACAATGAGCAGTTCTTC.

CDR3 sequence reads: CASSYSSTSGIHEQYF. CDR3 DNA: TGTGCCAGCAGTTACTCCTCGACTAGCGGGATCCACGAGCAGTACTTC. The chain combines TRBV6-5 with TRBJ2-7, with 11 bases lining up with TRBD2. The CDR3 spans 16 residues. Germline loops: CDR1 MNHEY, CDR2 SVGAGI. V was clipped by 0 bases and J by 5 bases; unmatched bases: 6.

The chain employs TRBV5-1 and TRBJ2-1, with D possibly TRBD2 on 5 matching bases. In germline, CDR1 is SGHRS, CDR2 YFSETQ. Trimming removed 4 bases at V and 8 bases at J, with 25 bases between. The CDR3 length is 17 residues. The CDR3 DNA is TGCGCCAGCAGCCCCCGGACTCTCCGGCCCACCCCTGATGAGCAGTTCTTC. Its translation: CASSPRTLRPTPDEQFF.

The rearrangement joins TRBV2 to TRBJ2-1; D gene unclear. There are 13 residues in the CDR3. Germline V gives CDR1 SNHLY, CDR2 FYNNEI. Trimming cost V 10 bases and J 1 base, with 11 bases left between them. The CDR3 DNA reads TGTGCCATAAACAGAGAATCCTACAATGAGCAGTTCTTC. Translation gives CAINRESYNEQFF.

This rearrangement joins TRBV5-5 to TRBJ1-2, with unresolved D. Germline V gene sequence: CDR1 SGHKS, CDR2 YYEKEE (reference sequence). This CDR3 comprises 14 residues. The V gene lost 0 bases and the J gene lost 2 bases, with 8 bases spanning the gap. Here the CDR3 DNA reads TGTGCCAGCAGCTTGGGGAGGTTGAACTATGGCTACACCTTC. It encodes CASSLGRLNYGYTF. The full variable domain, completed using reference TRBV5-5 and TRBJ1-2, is DAGVTQSPTHLIKTRGQQVTLRCSPISGHKSVSWYQQVLGQGPQFIFQYYEKEERGRGNFPDRFSARQFPNYSSELNVNALLLGDSALYLCASSLGRLNYGYTFGSGTRLTVV.

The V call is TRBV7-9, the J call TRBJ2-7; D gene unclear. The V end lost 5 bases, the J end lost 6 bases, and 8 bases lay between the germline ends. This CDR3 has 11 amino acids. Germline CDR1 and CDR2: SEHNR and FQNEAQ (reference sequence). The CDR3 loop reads CASSESFEQYF. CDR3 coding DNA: TGTGCCAGCAGCGAATCGTTCGAGCAGTACTTC.

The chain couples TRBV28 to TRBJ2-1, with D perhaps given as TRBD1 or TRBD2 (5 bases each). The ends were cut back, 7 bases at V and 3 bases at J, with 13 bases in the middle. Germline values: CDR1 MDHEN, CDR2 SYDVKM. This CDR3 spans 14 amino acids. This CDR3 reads CASNPGPHYNEQFF. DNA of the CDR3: TGTGCCAGCAATCCGGGACCTCACTACAATGAGCAGTTCTTC. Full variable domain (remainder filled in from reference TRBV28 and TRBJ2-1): DVKVTQSSRYLVKRTGEKVFLECVQDMDHENMFWYRQDPGLGLRLIYFSYDVKMKEKGDIPEGYSVSREKKERFSLILESASTNQTSMYLCASNPGPHYNEQFFGPGTRLTVL.

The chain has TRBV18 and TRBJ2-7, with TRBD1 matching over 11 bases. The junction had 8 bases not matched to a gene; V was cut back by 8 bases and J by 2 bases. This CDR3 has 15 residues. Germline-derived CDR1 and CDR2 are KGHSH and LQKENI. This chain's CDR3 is CASTKPGQGAYEQYF. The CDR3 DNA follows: TGTGCCAGCACGAAGCCGGGACAGGGGGCCTACGAGCAGTACTTC.

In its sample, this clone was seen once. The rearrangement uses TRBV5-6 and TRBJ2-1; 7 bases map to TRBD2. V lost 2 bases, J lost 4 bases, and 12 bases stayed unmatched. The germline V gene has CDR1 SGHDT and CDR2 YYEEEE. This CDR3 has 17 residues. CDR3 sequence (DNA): TGTGCCAGCAGCTTAGGTCGGGGCCTAGCGGCTTACAATGAGCAGTTCTTC. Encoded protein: CASSLGRGLAAYNEQFF.

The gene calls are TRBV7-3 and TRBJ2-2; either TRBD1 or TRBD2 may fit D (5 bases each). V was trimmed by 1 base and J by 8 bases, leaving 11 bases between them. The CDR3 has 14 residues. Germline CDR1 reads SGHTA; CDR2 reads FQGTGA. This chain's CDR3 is CASSLRDRSGELFF. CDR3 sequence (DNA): TGTGCCAGCAGCTTAAGGGACCGGTCGGGGGAGCTGTTTTTT. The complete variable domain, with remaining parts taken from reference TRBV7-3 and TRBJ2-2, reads GAGVSQTPSNKVTEKGKYVELRCDPISGHTALYWYRQSLGQGPEFLIYFQGTGAADDSGLPNDRFFAVRPEGSVSTLKIQRTERGDSAVYLCASSLRDRSGELFFGEGSRLTVL.

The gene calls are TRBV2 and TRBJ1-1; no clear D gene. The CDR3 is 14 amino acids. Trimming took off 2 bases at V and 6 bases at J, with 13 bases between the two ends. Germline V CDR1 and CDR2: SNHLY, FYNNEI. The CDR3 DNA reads TGTGCCAGCAGTGAAAGGTGGGGAGACTCTGAAGCTTTCTTT. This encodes CASSERWGDSEAFF.

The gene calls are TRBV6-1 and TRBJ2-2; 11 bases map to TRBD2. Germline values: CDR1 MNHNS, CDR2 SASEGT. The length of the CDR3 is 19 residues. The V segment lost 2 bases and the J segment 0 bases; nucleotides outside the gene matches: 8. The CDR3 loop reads CASSEPRLAGGANTGELFF. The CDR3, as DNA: TGTGCCAGCAGTGAACCTCGGCTAGCGGGAGGCGCGAACACCGGGGAGCTGTTTTTT.

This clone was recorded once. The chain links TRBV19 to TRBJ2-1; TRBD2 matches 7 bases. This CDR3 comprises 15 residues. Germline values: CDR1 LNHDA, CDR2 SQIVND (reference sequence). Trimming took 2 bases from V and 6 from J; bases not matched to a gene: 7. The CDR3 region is CASSIWEGAINEQFF. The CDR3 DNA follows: TGTGCCAGTAGTATATGGGAGGGTGCAATCAATGAGCAGTTCTTC.

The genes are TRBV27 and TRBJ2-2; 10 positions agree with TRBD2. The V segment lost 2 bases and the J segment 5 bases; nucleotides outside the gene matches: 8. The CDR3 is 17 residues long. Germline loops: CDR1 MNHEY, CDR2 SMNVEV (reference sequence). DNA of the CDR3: TGTGCCAGCAGTTTACTAGCGGGAGTAGGTCGTACCGGGGAGCTGTTTTTT. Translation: CASSLLAGVGRTGELFF.

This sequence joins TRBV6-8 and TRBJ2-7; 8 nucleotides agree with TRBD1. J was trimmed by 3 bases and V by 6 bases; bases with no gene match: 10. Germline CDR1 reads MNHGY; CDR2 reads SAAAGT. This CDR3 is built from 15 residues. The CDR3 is CASRGTGGSLYEQYF. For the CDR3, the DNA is TGTGCCAGCAGAGGTACAGGGGGGAGCCTCTACGAGCAGTACTTC.

For the CDR3, the DNA is TGTGCCAGCAGCTTAGCCTTCCGGGGAACCTACGAGCAGTACTTC. Amino acids: CASSLAFRGTYEQYF. V is TRBV5-8 and J is TRBJ2-7, with D perhaps matching TRBD2 (5 bases). Trimming cost V 2 bases and J 2 bases, with 14 bases left between them. The CDR3 spans 15 residues. CDR1 SGHTS and CDR2 YDEGEE come from the germline V gene.

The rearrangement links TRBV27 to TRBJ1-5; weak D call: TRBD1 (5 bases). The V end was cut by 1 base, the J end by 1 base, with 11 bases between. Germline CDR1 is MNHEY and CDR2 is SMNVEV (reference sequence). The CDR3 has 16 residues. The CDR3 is CASSLYGAPSNQPQHF. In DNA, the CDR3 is TGTGCCAGCAGTTTATACGGGGCCCCGAGCAATCAGCCCCAGCATTTT.

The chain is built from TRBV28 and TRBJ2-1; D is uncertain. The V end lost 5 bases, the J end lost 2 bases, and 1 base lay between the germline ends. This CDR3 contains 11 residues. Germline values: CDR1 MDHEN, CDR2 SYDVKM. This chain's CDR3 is CASSTYNEQFF. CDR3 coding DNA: TGTGCCAGCAGTACCTACAATGAGCAGTTCTTC. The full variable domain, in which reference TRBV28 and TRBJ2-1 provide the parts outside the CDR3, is DVKVTQSSRYLVKRTGEKVFLECVQDMDHENMFWYRQDPGLGLRLIYFSYDVKMKEKGDIPEGYSVSREKKERFSLILESASTNQTSMYLCASSTYNEQFFGPGTRLTVL.

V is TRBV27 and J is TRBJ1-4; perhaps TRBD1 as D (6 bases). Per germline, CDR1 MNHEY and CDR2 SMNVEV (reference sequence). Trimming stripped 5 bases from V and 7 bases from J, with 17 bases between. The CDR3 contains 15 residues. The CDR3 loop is CASSPRTAAGEKLFF. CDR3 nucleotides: TGTGCCAGCAGTCCTCGGACAGCCGCGGGTGAAAAACTGTTTTTT.

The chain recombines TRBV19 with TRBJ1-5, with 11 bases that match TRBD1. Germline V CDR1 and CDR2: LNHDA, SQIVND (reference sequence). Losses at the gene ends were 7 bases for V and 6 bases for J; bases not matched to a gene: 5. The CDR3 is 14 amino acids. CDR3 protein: CASNIGTGGQPQHF. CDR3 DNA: TGTGCCAGTAATATTGGGACAGGGGGTCAGCCCCAGCATTTT. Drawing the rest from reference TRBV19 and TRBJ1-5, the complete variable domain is DGGITQSPKYLFRKEGQNVTLSCEQNLNHDAMYWYRQDPGQGLRLIYYSQIVNDFQKGDIAEGYSVSREKKESFPLTVTSAQKNPTAFYLCASNIGTGGQPQHFGDGTRLSIL.

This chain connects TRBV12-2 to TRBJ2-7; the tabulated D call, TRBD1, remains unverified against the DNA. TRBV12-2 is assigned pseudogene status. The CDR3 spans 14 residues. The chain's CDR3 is CASRWAGDSYEQYF. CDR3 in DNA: TGTGCAAGTCGGTGGGCAGGGGACTCCTACGAGCAGTACTTC.

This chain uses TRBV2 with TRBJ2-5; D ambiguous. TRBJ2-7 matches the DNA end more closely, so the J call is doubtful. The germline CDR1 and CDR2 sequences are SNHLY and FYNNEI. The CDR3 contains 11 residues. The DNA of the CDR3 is TGTGCCAGCAGTGGTGCCTACGAGCAGTACTTC. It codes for CASSGAYEQYF.

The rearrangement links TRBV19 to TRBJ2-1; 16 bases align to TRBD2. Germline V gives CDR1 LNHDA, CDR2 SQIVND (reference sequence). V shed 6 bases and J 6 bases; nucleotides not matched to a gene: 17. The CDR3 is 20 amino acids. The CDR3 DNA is TGTGCCAGTAGCCCCCCTCCGGGACTAGCGGGAGGGCTTAGTGGCAATGAGCAGTTCTTC. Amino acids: CASSPPPGLAGGLSGNEQFF.

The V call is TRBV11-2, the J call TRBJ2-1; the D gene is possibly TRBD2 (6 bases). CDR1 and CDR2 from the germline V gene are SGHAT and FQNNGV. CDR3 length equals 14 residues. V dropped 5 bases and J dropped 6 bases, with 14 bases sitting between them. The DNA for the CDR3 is TGTGCCAGCAGCCTGGGACTCCCCCCCAATGAGCAGTTCTTC. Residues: CASSLGLPPNEQFF. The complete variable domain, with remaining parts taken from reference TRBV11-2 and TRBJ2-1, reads EAGVAQSPRYKIIEKRQSVAFWCNPISGHATLYWYQQILGQGPKLLIQFQNNGVVDDSQLPKDRFSAERLKGVDSTLKIQPAKLEDSAVYLCASSLGLPPNEQFFGPGTRLTVL.